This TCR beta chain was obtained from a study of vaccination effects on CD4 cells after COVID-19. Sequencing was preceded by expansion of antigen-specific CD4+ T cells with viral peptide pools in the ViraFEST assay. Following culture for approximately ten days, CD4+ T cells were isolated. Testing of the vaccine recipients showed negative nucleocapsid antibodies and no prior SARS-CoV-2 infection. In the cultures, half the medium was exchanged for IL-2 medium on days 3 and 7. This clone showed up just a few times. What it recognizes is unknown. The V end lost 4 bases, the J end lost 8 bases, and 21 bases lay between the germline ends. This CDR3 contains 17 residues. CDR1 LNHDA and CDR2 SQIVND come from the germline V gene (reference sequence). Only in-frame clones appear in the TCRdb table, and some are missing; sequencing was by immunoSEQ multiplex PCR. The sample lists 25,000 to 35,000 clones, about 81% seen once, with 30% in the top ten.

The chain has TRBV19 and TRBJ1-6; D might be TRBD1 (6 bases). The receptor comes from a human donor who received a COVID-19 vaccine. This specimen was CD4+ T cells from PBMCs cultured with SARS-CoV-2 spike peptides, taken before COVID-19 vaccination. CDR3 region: CASSKGTPRRVDSPLHF. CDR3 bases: TGTGCCAGTAGTAAAGGGACACCGCGGAGGGTGGATTCACCCCTCCACTTT. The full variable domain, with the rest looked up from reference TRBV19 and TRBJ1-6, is DGGITQSPKYLFRKEGQNVTLSCEQNLNHDAMYWYRQDPGQGLRLIYYSQIVNDFQKGDIAEGYSVSREKKESFPLTVTSAQKNPTAFYLCASSKGTPRRVDSPLHFGNGTRLTVT.